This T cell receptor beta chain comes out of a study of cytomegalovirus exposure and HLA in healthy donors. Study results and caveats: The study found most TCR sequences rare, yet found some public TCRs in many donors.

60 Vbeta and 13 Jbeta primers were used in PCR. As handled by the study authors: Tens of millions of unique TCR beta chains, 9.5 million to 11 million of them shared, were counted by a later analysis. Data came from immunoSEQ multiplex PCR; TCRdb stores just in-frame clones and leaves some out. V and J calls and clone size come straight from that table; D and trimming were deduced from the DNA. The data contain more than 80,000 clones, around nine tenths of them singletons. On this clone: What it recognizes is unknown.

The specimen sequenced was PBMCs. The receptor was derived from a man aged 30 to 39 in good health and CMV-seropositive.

This CDR3 reads CAISESNRANTGELFF. The CDR3 DNA reads TGTGCCATCAGTGAGTCTAACAGGGCGAACACCGGGGAGCTGTTTTTT. The V gene is TRBV10-3, the J gene TRBJ2-2, with a weak D call TRBD1 (6 bases). V was clipped by 0 bases and J by 0 bases, with 8 bases between them. The CDR3 totals 16 residues. Germline V gene lookup returns CDR1 ENHRY and CDR2 SYGVKD.